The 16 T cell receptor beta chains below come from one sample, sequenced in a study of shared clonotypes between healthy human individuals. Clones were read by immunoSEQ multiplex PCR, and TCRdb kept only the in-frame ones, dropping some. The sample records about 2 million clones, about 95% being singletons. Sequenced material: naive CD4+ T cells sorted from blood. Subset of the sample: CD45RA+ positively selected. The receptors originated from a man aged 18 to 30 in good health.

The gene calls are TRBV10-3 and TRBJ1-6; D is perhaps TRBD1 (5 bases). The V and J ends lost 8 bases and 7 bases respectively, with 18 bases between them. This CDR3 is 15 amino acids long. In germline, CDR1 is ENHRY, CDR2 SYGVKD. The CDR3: CAIGRDLGPNSPLHF. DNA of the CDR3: TGTGCCATCGGCCGGGACCTAGGGCCGAATTCACCCCTCCACTTT.

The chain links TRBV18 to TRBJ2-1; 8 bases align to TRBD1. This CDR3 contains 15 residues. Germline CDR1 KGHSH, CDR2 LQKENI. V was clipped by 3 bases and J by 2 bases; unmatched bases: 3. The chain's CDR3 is CASSPGQGAYNEQFF. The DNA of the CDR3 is TGTGCCAGCTCACCTGGACAGGGAGCCTACAATGAGCAGTTCTTC.

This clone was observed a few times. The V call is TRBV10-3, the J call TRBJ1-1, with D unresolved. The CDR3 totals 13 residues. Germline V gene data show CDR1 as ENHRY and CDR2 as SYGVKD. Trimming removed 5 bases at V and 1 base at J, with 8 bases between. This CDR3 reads CAISRVQNTEAFF. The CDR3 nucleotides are TGTGCCATCAGTCGGGTACAGAACACTGAAGCTTTCTTT.

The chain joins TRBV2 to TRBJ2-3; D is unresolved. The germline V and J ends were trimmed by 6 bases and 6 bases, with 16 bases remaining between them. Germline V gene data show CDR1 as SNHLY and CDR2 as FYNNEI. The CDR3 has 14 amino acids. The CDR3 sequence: CASSGASLGDTQYF. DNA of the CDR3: TGTGCCAGCAGCGGCGCTTCTCTCGGGGATACGCAGTATTTT.

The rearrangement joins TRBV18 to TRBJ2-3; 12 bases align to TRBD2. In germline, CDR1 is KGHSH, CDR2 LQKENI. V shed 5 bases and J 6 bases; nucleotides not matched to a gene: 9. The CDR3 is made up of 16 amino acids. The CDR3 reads CASSSGLAGTSDTQYF. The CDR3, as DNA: TGTGCCAGCTCAAGCGGACTAGCGGGGACATCCGATACGCAGTATTTT.

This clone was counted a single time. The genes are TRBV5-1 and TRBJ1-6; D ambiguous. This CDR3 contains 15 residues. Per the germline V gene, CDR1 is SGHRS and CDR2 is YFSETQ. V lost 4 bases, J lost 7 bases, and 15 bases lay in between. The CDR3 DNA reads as TGCGCCAGCAGCCCTACCGGACTAGAGAATTCACCCCTCCACTTT. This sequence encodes CASSPTGLENSPLHF.

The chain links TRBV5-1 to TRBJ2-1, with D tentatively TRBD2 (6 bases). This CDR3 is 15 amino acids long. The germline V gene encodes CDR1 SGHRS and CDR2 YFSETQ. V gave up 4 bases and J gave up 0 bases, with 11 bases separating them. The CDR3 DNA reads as TGCGCCAGCAGCAAAGGACTAATCTCCTACAATGAGCAGTTCTTC. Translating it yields CASSKGLISYNEQFF.

CDR3: CASSLKIGGYGYTF. The CDR3 DNA follows: TGTGCCAGCAGTTTAAAGATAGGGGGCTATGGCTACACCTTC. The chain is built from TRBV27 and TRBJ1-2; perhaps TRBD1 as D (6 bases). V lost 2 bases to trimming and J lost 4 bases, with 11 bases between them. Germline assignment: CDR1 MNHEY and CDR2 SMNVEV (reference sequence). CDR3 length: 14 residues.

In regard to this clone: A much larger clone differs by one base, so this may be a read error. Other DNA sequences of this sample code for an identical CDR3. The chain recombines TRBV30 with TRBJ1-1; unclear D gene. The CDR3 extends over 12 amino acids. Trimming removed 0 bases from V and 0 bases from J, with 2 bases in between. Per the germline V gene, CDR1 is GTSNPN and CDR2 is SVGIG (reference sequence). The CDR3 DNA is TGTGCCTGGAGTGTTTTGAACACTGAAGCTTTCTTT. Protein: CAWSVLNTEAFF.

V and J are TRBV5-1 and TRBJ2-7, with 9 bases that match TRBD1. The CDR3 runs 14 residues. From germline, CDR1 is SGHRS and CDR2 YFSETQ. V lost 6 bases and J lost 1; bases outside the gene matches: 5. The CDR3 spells CASNHGQGSYEQYF. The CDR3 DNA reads TGCGCCAGCAACCACGGACAGGGGTCCTACGAGCAGTACTTC.

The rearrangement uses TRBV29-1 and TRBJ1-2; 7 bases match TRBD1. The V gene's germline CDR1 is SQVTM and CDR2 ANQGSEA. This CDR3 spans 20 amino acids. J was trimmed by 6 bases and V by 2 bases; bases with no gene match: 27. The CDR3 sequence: CSVETPILRGQRPRFNGYTF. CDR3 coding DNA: TGCAGCGTTGAAACCCCAATACTCCGGGGACAGCGTCCCCGCTTTAATGGCTACACCTTC.

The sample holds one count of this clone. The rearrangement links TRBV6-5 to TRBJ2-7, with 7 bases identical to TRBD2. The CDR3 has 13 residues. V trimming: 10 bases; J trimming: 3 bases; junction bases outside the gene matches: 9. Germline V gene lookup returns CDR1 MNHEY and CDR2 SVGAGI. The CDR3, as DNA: TGTGCCACCACAGCGGGGCCCCTCTACGAGCAGTACTTC. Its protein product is CATTAGPLYEQYF.

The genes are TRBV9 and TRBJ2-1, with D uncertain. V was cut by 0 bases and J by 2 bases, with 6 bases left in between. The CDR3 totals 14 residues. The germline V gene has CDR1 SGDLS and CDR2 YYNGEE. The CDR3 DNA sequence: TGTGCCAGCAGCGTAGGGGTAGCCTACAATGAGCAGTTCTTC. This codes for CASSVGVAYNEQFF.

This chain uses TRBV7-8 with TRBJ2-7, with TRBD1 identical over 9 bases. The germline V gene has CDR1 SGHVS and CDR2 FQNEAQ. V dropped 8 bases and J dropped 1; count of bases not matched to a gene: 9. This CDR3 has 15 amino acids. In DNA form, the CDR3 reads TGTGCCAGCTCTTCGCGGGGGACAGGGTCCTACGAGCAGTACTTC. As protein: CASSSRGTGSYEQYF.

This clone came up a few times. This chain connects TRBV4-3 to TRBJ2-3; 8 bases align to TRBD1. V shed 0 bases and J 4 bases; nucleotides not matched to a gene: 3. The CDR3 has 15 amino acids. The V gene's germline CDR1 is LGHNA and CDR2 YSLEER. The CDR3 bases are TGCGCCAGCAGCCAAGACAGGGGGCGCCCAGATACGCAGTATTTT. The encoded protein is CASSQDRGRPDTQYF.

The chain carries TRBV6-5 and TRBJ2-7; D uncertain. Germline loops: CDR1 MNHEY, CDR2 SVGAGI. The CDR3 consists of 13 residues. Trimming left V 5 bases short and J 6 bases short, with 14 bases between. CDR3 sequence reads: CASSRSAGGEQYF. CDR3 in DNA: TGTGCCAGCAGTCGATCGGCTGGTGGCGAGCAGTACTTC.